This T cell receptor (beta chain) was captured by sequencing in a study of blood T cell repertoires in COVID-19. Study-wide context: Spain, Italy and the United States supplied samples that represented acute and convalescent COVID-19. PBMCs, B-cell-depleted T cells, or T cells were the source of the cDNA or gDNA that made up the material.

Methods used by the authors: It was from reference gene primer amplification that nucleated cell counts were estimated. The data were produced by immunoSEQ multiplex PCR, yet TCRdb's version contains in-frame clones alone and is incomplete. Clone size and the V and J calls come from that table; the DNA yielded D and trimming. The table has 250,000 to 350,000 clones, approximately 90% seen once. Looked up from germline, CDR1 is SGHKS and CDR2 is YYEKEE (reference sequence). V was trimmed by 4 bases and J by 6 bases, leaving 26 bases between them. This CDR3 contains 18 residues. The genes are TRBV5-5 and TRBJ2-1; maybe TRBD1 (6 bases). This receptor was taken from a young man with acute or convalescent COVID-19. Sequencing used peripheral blood. This chain's CDR3 is CASSPGHPKPIRSNEQFF. The CDR3, as DNA: TGTGCCAGCAGCCCGGGACATCCCAAGCCGATAAGGTCCAATGAGCAGTTCTTC.